A single sample gave rise to the 14 T cell receptor beta chains below, sequenced in a study of blood T cell repertoires in COVID-19. Profiling relied on immunoSEQ multiplex PCR, and the TCRdb table lists in-frame clones only, not all of them. The sample has around 110,000 clones; 82% are singletons. The specimen was peripheral blood. These receptors came from a man between 65 and 80 years old with acute or convalescent COVID-19.

This clone has just one count. V gene TRBV3-1 (or the pseudogene TRBV3-2) combines with J gene TRBJ1-1; possibly TRBD1 for D (5 bases). The CDR3 sequence is 16 residues long. Germline V lookup: CDR1 LGHDT, CDR2 YNNKEL (reference sequence). Trimming cost V 1 base and J 5 bases, with 17 bases left between them. The CDR3 nucleotides are TGTGCCAGCAGCCAAGCGGGGGGGGTGCAAAGTACTGAAGCTTTCTTT. Protein: CASSQAGGVQSTEAFF.

V is TRBV9 and J is TRBJ2-3; TRBD2 aligns across 8 bases. The CDR3 is 17 amino acids. The V segment lost 1 base and the J segment 3 bases; nucleotides outside the gene matches: 10. The germline V gene has CDR1 SGDLS and CDR2 YYNGEE. For the CDR3, the DNA is TGTGCCAGCAGCGTATCGGGAGGGAAGGGGGTTACAGATACGCAGTATTTT. Translating it yields CASSVSGGKGVTDTQYF. Full variable domain (outside the CDR3, taken from reference TRBV9 and TRBJ2-3): DSGVTQTPKHLITATGQRVTLRCSPRSGDLSVYWYQQSLDQGLQFLIQYYNGEERAKGNILERFSAQQFPDLHSELNLSSLELGDSALYFCASSVSGGKGVTDTQYFGPGTRLTVL.

V usage is TRBV5-5 and J usage is TRBJ2-7; perhaps TRBD2 as D (5 bases). Trimming removed 4 bases at V and 3 bases at J, with 17 bases between. The length of the CDR3 is 15 residues. In germline, CDR1 is SGHKS, CDR2 YYEKEE (reference sequence). CDR3 in amino acids: CASSTNMGVLYEQYF. The CDR3 bases are TGTGCCAGCAGCACGAATATGGGAGTACTCTACGAGCAGTACTTC.

This chain connects TRBV18 to TRBJ2-7; a possible D gene is TRBD2 (6 bases). The CDR3 totals 15 residues. Trimming took off 4 bases at V and 1 base at J, with 14 bases between the two ends. Germline CDR1 KGHSH, CDR2 LQKENI. CDR3 loop: CASSQGTGPSYEQYF. The CDR3 DNA is TGTGCCAGCTCACAAGGGACTGGGCCGTCCTACGAGCAGTACTTC.

The chain uses TRBV19 and TRBJ1-5, with D hard to call. V lost 5 bases to trimming and J lost 4 bases, with 9 bases between them. The CDR3 has 13 residues. Germline-derived CDR1 and CDR2 are LNHDA and SQIVND (reference sequence). The CDR3 nucleotides read TGTGCCAGTAGTCCCACGGGGAATCAGCCCCAGCATTTT. It encodes CASSPTGNQPQHF.

This rearrangement joins TRBV7-3 to TRBJ1-1; D unclear. The V and J ends lost 6 bases and 1 base respectively, with 9 bases between them. This CDR3 is built from 13 residues. Germline V gene data show CDR1 as SGHTA and CDR2 as FQGTGA. The CDR3 reads CASSLAANTEAFF. For the CDR3, the DNA is TGTGCCAGCAGTTTGGCGGCGAACACTGAAGCTTTCTTT.

This clone was recorded only once. The chain uses TRBV28 and TRBJ2-3; the match to TRBD1 covers 7 bases. The CDR3 has 15 amino acids. The J segment lost 8 bases and the V segment lost 3 bases, leaving 11 bases of the junction unmatched. Germline loops: CDR1 MDHEN, CDR2 SYDVKM. CDR3 in amino acids: CASSLARDSSGTQYF. DNA of the CDR3: TGTGCCAGCAGTTTGGCCCGGGACAGTTCGGGTACGCAGTATTTT.

The chain links TRBV5-4 to TRBJ1-3, with no clear D. Germline V gene lookup returns CDR1 SGHNT and CDR2 YYREEE (reference sequence). This CDR3 comprises 15 residues. The V gene lost 0 bases and the J gene lost 0 bases, with 7 bases spanning the gap. The CDR3: CASSLDLSSGNTIYF. CDR3 nucleotide sequence: TGTGCCAGCAGCTTGGACCTAAGCTCTGGAAACACCATATATTTT. The full variable domain, in which reference TRBV5-4 and TRBJ1-3 provide the parts outside the CDR3, is ETGVTQSPTHLIKTRGQQVTLRCSSQSGHNTVSWYQQALGQGPQFIFQYYREEENGRGNFPPRFSGLQFPNYSSELNVNALELDDSALYLCASSLDLSSGNTIYFGEGSWLTVV.

The chain recombines TRBV6-5 with TRBJ1-5; 7 bases align to TRBD1. The CDR3 contains 15 residues. The V gene end was trimmed by 4 bases and the J gene end by 4 bases; junction bases not matched to a gene: 7. Germline CDR1 and CDR2: MNHEY and SVGAGI. The CDR3 loop reads CASSSQTQGNQPQHF. DNA for the CDR3: TGTGCCAGCAGTTCCCAAACACAGGGGAATCAGCCCCAGCATTTT.

This sequence joins TRBV12-3 or TRBV12-4 and TRBJ1-1; D gene ambiguous. The V and J ends lost 6 bases and 3 bases respectively, with 5 bases between them. CDR3 size: 11 residues. The CDR3 loop reads CASSRDTEAFF. In nucleotides, the CDR3 is TGTGCCAGCAGCCGAGACACTGAAGCTTTCTTT.

In regard to this clone: One junction end disagrees with the germline gene, perhaps due to a read error. V usage is TRBV7-9 and J usage is TRBJ2-1; possible D gene TRBD2, 6 bases. Germline lookup yields CDR1 SEHNR and CDR2 FQNEAQ (reference sequence). The CDR3 runs to 13 residues. The CDR3 loop is CASCFFPGLQQFF. CDR3 DNA sequence: TGTGCCAGCTGCTTCTTCCCGGGACTCCAGCAGTTCTTC.

The chain joins TRBV7-9 to TRBJ2-1, with D perhaps matching TRBD2 (6 bases). Per the germline V gene, CDR1 is SEHNR and CDR2 is FQNEAQ (reference sequence). V was clipped by 4 bases and J by 0 bases, with 13 bases between them. The CDR3 is 16 amino acids. The CDR3: CASSSSDYSSYNEQFF. Written as DNA, the CDR3 is TGTGCCAGCAGCTCCTCGGACTACAGCTCCTACAATGAGCAGTTCTTC.

This rearrangement joins TRBV30 to TRBJ1-5, with 8 bases matching TRBD1. The CDR3 contains 15 residues. The V segment lost 1 base and the J segment 7 bases; nucleotides outside the gene matches: 9. Germline V gene data show CDR1 as GTSNPN and CDR2 as SVGIG (reference sequence). CDR3 nucleotides: TGTGCCTGGAGTGAGCAGGGGGCAAGATGGCAGCCCCAGCATTTT. Its protein product is CAWSEQGARWQPQHF.

This chain connects TRBV12-3 or TRBV12-4 to TRBJ1-3; TRBD1 might be the D (6 bases). V was pared by 5 bases and J by 2 bases, with 7 bases between. The CDR3 spans 13 residues. DNA for the CDR3: TGTGCCAGCAGTCCAGGGGCTGGAAACACCATATATTTT. Residues: CASSPGAGNTIYF.